The present T cell receptor (beta chain) was sequenced within a study of blood T cells in healthy people across ages. This clonotype came up a few times. A second PCR of 7 to 11 cycles used a sample-barcoded 5' primer and a J-beta primer mix. Using its own MiXCR run on the 5' RACE reads, TCRdb lists one record per CDR3 protein. Of 1 million or so distinct CDR3 sequences listed, around 27% were seen once; the top ten hold approximately 0.7%. The CDR3 extends over 13 amino acids. Deletions cut 4 bases from V and 10 bases from J, with 14 bases between. CDR1 LGHNA and CDR2 YSLEER come from the germline V gene. These data also featured in a second study, about T cells of mothers and their children. As that study records: Second-round PCR products received sample barcodes and 2-4 random nucleotides from the M1S primer. Reads obtained per mother exceeded 8.5 million TCR beta CDR3 reads, with roughly 3 million obtained per child. Biologically related mothers and children overlapped slightly more than unrelated pairs, a non-significant difference. Not a single persistent microchimeric T cell clone was detected.

The specimen sequenced was blood. The chain employs TRBV4-3 and TRBJ2-1; D gene uncertain. This receptor was identified in a girl aged 2-10 years in good health. Here the CDR3 DNA reads TGCGCCAGCAGCCCACGGGTTGGGAAGGAGCAGTTCTTC. Its translation: CASSPRVGKEQFF.